This T cell receptor (beta chain) was captured in a study of T cells in Graves' hyperthyroidism and ophthalmopathy. General study findings and limits: Blood also held most thyroid clonotypes expanded beyond 0.001. It was a median roughly six months before onset that the model predicted ophthalmopathy.

Researchers amplified the TCR beta CDR3 regions from RNA transcripts. Primed by the HTBI set, a first-round RT-PCR was run on the TCR CDR3. TCRdb reprocessed the multiplex PCR reads via MiXCR and lists one record per CDR3 protein. The sample has more than 350,000 distinct CDR3 sequences, around 14% seen once. The germline V gene has CDR1 MDHEN and CDR2 SYDVKM. The V and J ends lost 3 bases and 2 bases respectively, with 6 bases between them. There are 13 residues in the CDR3. The table lists this clonotype with many counts. The antigen is not known. For Graves' hyperthyroidism to be stable, ophthalmopathy could not progress within 18 months.

This clonotype was sampled from a woman under 40 with Graves' hyperthyroidism. The sequencing input was blood. The chain combines TRBV28 with TRBJ2-3; D unresolved. The CDR3 DNA reads as TGTGCCAGCAGTTTGCAAACCACAGATACGCAGTATTTT. Its protein product is CASSLQTTDTQYF.